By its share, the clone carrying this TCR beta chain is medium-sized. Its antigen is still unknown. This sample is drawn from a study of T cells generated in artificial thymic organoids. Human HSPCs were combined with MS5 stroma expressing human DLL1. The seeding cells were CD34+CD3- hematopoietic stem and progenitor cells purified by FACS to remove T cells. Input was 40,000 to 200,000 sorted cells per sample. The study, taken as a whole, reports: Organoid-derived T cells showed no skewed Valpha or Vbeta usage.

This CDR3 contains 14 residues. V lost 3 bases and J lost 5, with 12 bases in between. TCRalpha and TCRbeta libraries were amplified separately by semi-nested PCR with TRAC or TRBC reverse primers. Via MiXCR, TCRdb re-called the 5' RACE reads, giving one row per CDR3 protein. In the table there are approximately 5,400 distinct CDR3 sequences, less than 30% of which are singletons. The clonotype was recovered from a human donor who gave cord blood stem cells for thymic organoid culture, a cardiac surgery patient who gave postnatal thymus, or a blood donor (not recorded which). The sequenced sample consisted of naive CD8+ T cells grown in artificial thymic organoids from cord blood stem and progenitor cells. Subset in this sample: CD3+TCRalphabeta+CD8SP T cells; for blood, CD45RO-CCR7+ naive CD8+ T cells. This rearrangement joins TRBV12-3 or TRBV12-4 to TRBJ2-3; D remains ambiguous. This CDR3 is CASSFWLVGDTQYF. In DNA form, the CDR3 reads TGTGCCAGCAGTTTCTGGCTAGTCGGAGATACGCAGTATTTT.